Listed below are T cell receptor beta chains from one sample, sequenced in a study of blood T cells in healthy people across ages. TCRdb redid the calling of the 5' RACE reads with MiXCR, one entry per CDR3 protein. Here the sample spans roughly 680,000 distinct CDR3 sequences, more than 20% being singletons. Sequencing was carried out using blood. The receptors were sampled from a man in his 70s in good health. Each CDR3 is given with its conserved first and last residue. D genes are given only for firm matches. Some rows mark clone size as missing; the rest say once, few, many or name a class of expanded clone.

clone_size j_call d_call v_call cdr3_nt cdr3_aa
few TRBJ1-1 NA TRBV20-1 TGCAGTGCCTCCATCCAAGGATGGGTGAGGCGCACTGAAGCTTTCTTT CSASIQGWVRRTEAFF
NA TRBJ1-1 NA TRBV12-3/TRBV12-4 TGTGCCACCTCTGGGGAGGGGAACACTGAAGCTTTCTTT CATSGEGNTEAFF
many TRBJ2-1 TRBD2 TRBV6-5 TGTGCCAGCAGCTATACTAGCGTTAATGAGCAGTTCTTC CASSYTSVNEQFF
few TRBJ2-5 NA TRBV25-1 TGTGCCAGCAGTGAATCTGGGTTGTGGGAGACCCAGTACTTC CASSESGLWETQYF
many TRBJ2-4 TRBD1 TRBV7-3 TGTGCCAGCAGCCAAGGACAGGGCAAAAACATTCAGTACTTC CASSQGQGKNIQYF
many TRBJ1-4 NA TRBV6-1 TGTGCCAGCAGCCCGACCCGGGAAAAACTGTTTTTT CASSPTREKLFF
few TRBJ2-6 TRBD1 TRBV7-9 TGTGCCAGCAAGCCGGGACAGGGCCCCTCTGGGGCCAACGTCCTGACTTTC CASKPGQGPSGANVLTF
few TRBJ2-3 NA TRBV25-1 TGTGCCAGCAGTGCCCAGCTAGTGGGCACAGATACGCAGTATTTT CASSAQLVGTDTQYF
NA TRBJ2-7 TRBD2 TRBV20-1 TGCAGTGCCCAGCGGGGCTACGAGCAGTACTTC CSAQRGYEQYF
once TRBJ1-1 NA TRBV19 TGTGCCAGTAGACGGACAGTTGTTGACACTGAAGCTTTCTTT CASRRTVVDTEAFF
NA TRBJ1-5 NA TRBV12-3/TRBV12-4 TGTGCCAGCAGTGAAGGGACTTGGGCCCAGCATTTT CASSEGTWAQHF
NA TRBJ1-1 TRBD1 TRBV4-2 TGTGCCAGCAGCCGCACAACCGGGACAGGGGACACTGAAGCTTTCTTT CASSRTTGTGDTEAFF
NA TRBJ1-2 NA TRBV7-2 TGTGCCAGCAGCTTACCGGACTATGGATATGGCTACACCTTC CASSLPDYGYGYTF
many TRBJ2-1 NA TRBV28 TGTGCCAGCACACGGGACGGAGTCAATGAGCAGTTCTTC CASTRDGVNEQFF
NA TRBJ2-2 NA TRBV6-5 TGTGCCAGCAGGCCAAGCACCGGGGAGCTGTTTTTT CASRPSTGELFF
NA TRBJ2-1 NA TRBV2 TGTGCCAGCAGTACCTTGGGGGCAGGCAATGAGCAGTTCTTC CASSTLGAGNEQFF
few TRBJ2-7 TRBD1 TRBV5-6 TGTGCCAGCAGCTCGCTCGACAGGGGAATCAACGAGCAGTACTTC CASSSLDRGINEQYF
few TRBJ2-1 NA TRBV3-1 TGTGCCAGCAGCCCACCTCACAACAGCGAGCAGTTCTTC CASSPPHNSEQFF
few TRBJ2-7 NA TRBV6-5 TGTGCCAGCAGTTACGATCGAAAGCACCTCGCCTACGAGCAGTGCTTC CASSYDRKHLAYEQCF
few TRBJ1-4 TRBD1 TRBV5-1 TGCGCCAGCAGCTTAAGAGCAGGGGGAATTGAAAAACTGTTTTTT CASSLRAGGIEKLFF
many TRBJ1-3 NA TRBV28 TGTGCCAGCAGTTTTGGGCTCAGGGGCCCTGGAAACACCATATATTTT CASSFGLRGPGNTIYF
few TRBJ2-7 NA TRBV20-1 TGCAGTGCAACGACCATTGACCCGTACGAGCAGTACTTC CSATTIDPYEQYF
NA TRBJ2-5 NA TRBV29-1 TGCAGCGTTGAAGTTGAGGACCAAGAGACCCAGTACTTC CSVEVEDQETQYF
NA TRBJ2-7 NA TRBV7-2 TGTGCCAGCAGCTTCATGAGCTACGAGCAGTACTTC CASSFMSYEQYF
many TRBJ2-6 NA TRBV7-2 TGTGCCAGCAGCACGGGACGGCCGGACTCTGGGGCCAACGTCCTGACTTTC CASSTGRPDSGANVLTF
NA TRBJ2-7 TRBD1 TRBV25-1 TGTGCCAGCAGTTCTGGGCAGGGGGTTTATAGCCGAAAGCAGTACTTC CASSSGQGVYSRKQYF
NA TRBJ2-1 TRBD1 TRBV19 TGTGCCAGTAGGGGGACAGGGAGCAATGAGCAGTTCTTC CASRGTGSNEQFF
NA TRBJ2-1 TRBD1 TRBV20-1 TGCAGTGCTAGGGACGGGCGGGACAGGGGCAATGAGCAGTTCTTC CSARDGRDRGNEQFF
NA TRBJ1-4 NA TRBV7-2 TGTGCCAGCAGCGCTAGGGGGGCAGCAACTAATGAAAAACTGTTTTTT CASSARGAATNEKLFF
few TRBJ1-1 NA TRBV12-3/TRBV12-4 TGTGCCAGCCTTACCGTGGGGAACACTGAAGCTTTCTTT CASLTVGNTEAFF
few TRBJ2-6 NA TRBV5-1 TGCGCCAGCAGCTTGGTTGGGCCAAGTAGCGGTGACAACGTCCTGACTTTC CASSLVGPSSGDNVLTF
few TRBJ2-7 TRBD2 TRBV3-1 TGTGCCAGCAGCCAAGGACTAGCGGCCTCTACGGACGAGCAGTACTTC CASSQGLAASTDEQYF
NA TRBJ2-1 NA TRBV11-1 TGTGCCAGCAGCTCTCGCGAGGGCAGGGAGCAGTTCTTC CASSSREGREQFF
NA TRBJ2-5 TRBD1 TRBV3-1 TGTGCCAGCAGCTTCGGGACAGGGGACGGGACCCAGTACTTC CASSFGTGDGTQYF
NA TRBJ2-1 TRBD2 TRBV11-2 TGTGCCAGCAGACAGGGACTAGCGGGAGCCGATGAGCAGTTCTTC CASRQGLAGADEQFF
few TRBJ2-1 NA TRBV30 TGTGCCTGGAGTGTAAGGCTAGCCTACAATGAGCAGTTCTTC CAWSVRLAYNEQFF
NA TRBJ2-7 TRBD2 TRBV6-1 TGTGCCAGCAGTGCACCGCGGGAGGCCCTAGGCTCCTACGAGCAGTACTTC CASSAPREALGSYEQYF
many TRBJ2-7 TRBD2 TRBV3-1 TGTGCCAGCAGCCAAGAGGCGGGAGAGTCCTACGAGCAGTACTTC CASSQEAGESYEQYF
NA TRBJ1-4 TRBD1 TRBV5-5 TGTGCCAGCAGCTTGTTCGACAGGGGGCGTGAAAAACTGTTTTTT CASSLFDRGREKLFF
NA TRBJ2-1 NA TRBV27 TGTGCCAGCAGAATACCCGGGTGGGGACCTGGGAATGAGCAGTTCTTC CASRIPGWGPGNEQFF
NA TRBJ2-4 NA TRBV20-1 TGCAGTGCTAGGGAACAGGTAGCCAAAAACATTCAGTACTTC CSAREQVAKNIQYF
few TRBJ2-3 NA TRBV12-3/TRBV12-4 TGTGCCAGCAGTCCCGGGAGAAGCGCTAACACAGATACGCAGTATTTT CASSPGRSANTDTQYF
NA TRBJ2-7 TRBD1 TRBV2 TGTGCCAGCAGTCGACAGGGGGACGAGCAGTACTTC CASSRQGDEQYF
NA TRBJ2-5 TRBD2 TRBV11-2 TGTGCCAGCCGCCTAGCGGGAGGGTCCCAGTACTTC CASRLAGGSQYF
once TRBJ2-5 NA TRBV2 TGTGCCAGCAGTGATGCCCCTAGTCCTGGCCGGGAGACCCAGTACTTC CASSDAPSPGRETQYF
few TRBJ1-5 NA TRBV19 TGTGCCAGTAGGATAACAGATCAGCCCCAGCATTTT CASRITDQPQHF
few TRBJ1-5 NA TRBV7-2 TGTGCCAGCAGCTTCTTCACAGGGCGTAATCAGCCCCAGCATTTT CASSFFTGRNQPQHF
few TRBJ2-2 NA TRBV7-2 TGTGCCAGCACCTTTTCCCATACCGGGGAGCTGTTTTTT CASTFSHTGELFF